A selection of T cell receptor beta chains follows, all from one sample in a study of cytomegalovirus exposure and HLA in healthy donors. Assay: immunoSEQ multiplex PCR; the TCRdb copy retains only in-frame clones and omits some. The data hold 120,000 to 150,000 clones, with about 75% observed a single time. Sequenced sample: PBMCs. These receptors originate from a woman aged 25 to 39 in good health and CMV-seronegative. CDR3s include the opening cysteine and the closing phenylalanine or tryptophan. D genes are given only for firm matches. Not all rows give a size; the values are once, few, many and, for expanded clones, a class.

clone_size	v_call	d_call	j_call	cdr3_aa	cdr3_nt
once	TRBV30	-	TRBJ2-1	CAWNRSGRGRAGEQFF	TGTGCCTGGAATCGCTCGGGGCGGGGTAGGGCAGGTGAGCAGTTCTTC
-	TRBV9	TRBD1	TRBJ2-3	CASSLRQGFSSTDTQYF	TGTGCCAGCTCTTTGAGACAGGGCTTCTCTAGCACAGATACGCAGTATTTT
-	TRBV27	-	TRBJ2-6	CASSPRQFATHSGANVLTF	TGTGCCAGCAGTCCCCGACAGTTTGCTACCCACTCTGGGGCCAACGTCCTGACTTTC
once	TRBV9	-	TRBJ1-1	CASSVGTDNTEAFF	TGTGCCAGCAGCGTAGGGACAGACAACACTGAAGCTTTCTTT
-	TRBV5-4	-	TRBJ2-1	CASSPGSPISYNEQFF	TGTGCCAGCAGCCCTGGCTCCCCGATCTCCTACAATGAGCAGTTCTTC
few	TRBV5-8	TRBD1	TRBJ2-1	CASSWRDRLIDEQFF	TGTGCCAGCAGCTGGCGGGACAGGCTTATCGATGAGCAGTTCTTC
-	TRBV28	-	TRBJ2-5	CASSLSTAGETQYF	TGTGCCAGCAGTTTATCGACAGCCGGGGAGACCCAGTACTTC
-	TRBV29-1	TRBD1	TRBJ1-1	CSVEGQMNTEAFF	TGCAGCGTTGAGGGACAGATGAACACTGAAGCTTTCTTT
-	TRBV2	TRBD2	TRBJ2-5	CASSASASGGYETQYF	TGTGCCAGCAGTGCATCGGCTAGCGGGGGGTATGAGACCCAGTACTTC
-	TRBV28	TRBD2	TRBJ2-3	CASKGAGGPRDTQYF	TGTGCCTCCAAAGGAGCGGGGGGGCCTCGCGATACGCAGTATTTT
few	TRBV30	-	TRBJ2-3	CAWSARDTQYF	TGTGCCTGGAGTGCCCGGGATACGCAGTATTTT
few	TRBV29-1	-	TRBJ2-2	CSVVPVTGELFF	TGCAGCGTTGTTCCCGTTACCGGGGAGCTGTTTTTT
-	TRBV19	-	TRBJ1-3	CASTVDSFTGNTIYF	TGTGCCAGTACCGTGGACAGCTTCACTGGAAACACCATATATTTT
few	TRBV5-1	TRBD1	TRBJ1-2	CASSPEVSGQGIGYTF	TGCGCCAGCAGCCCGGAGGTTTCGGGACAGGGCATCGGCTACACCTTC
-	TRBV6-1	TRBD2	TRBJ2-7	CASSEATSGAYEQYF	TGTGCCAGCAGTGAAGCGACTAGCGGGGCCTACGAGCAGTACTTC
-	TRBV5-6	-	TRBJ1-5	CAGSGLGGGGNQPQHF	TGTGCCGGCAGCGGTTTAGGGGGAGGGGGCAATCAGCCCCAGCATTTT